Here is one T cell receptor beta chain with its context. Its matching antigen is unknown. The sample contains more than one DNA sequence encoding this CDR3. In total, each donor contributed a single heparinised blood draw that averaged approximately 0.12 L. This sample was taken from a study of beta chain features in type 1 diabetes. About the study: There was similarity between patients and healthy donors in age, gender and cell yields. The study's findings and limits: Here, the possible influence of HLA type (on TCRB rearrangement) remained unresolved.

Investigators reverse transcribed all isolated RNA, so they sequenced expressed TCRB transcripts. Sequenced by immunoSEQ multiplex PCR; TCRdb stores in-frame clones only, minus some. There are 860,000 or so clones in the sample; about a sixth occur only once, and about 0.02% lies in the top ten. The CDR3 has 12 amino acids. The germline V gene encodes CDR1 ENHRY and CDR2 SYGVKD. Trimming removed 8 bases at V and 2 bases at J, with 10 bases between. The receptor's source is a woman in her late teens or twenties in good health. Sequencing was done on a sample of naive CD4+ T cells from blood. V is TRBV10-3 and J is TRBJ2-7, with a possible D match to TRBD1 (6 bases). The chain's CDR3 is CAISQGTYEQYF. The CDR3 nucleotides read TGTGCCATCTCCCAGGGGACCTACGAGCAGTACTTC.